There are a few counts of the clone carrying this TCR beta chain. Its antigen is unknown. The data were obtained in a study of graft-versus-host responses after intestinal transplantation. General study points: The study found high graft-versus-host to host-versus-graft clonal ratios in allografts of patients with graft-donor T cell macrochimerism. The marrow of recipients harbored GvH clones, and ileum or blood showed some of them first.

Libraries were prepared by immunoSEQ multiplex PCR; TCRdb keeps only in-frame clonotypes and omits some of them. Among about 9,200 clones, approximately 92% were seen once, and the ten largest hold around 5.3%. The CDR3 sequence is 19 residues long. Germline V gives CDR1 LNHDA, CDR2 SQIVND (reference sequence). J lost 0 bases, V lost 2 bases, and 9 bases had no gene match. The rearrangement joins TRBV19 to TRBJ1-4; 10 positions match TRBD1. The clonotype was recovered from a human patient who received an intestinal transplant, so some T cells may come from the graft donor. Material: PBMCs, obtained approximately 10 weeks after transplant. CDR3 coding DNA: TGTGCCAGTAGTATACCCCGGGACAGGGGATTCGCAACTAATGAAAAACTGTTTTTT. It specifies CASSIPRDRGFATNEKLFF.